The clone carrying this TCR beta chain was counted many times. Its cognate antigen is unknown. The entry originates in a study of T cells in Graves' hyperthyroidism and ophthalmopathy. Ophthalmopathy patients showed a Clinical Activity Score of at least 3, NOSPECS grade of at least 4 and duration under 3 months. Template material for amplifying TCR beta CDR3 regions consisted of RNA transcripts. An initial round of RT-PCR targeting the TCR CDR3 relied on the HTBI primer set. TCRdb re-called the multiplex PCR reads with MiXCR, one entry per CDR3 protein. The sample contains about 260,000 distinct CDR3 sequences, roughly 15% of which appear only once. Study conclusions and caveats: By a 13 V-J model, ophthalmopathy was set apart from stable hyperthyroidism.

The CDR3 has 12 amino acids. The V end was cut by 0 bases, the J end by 11 bases, with 9 bases between. In germline, CDR1 is KGHDR, CDR2 SFDVKD. The receptor's source is a woman aged 18-29 years with Graves' ophthalmopathy. The chain joins TRBV24-1 to TRBJ1-1; D remains ambiguous. Sequencing was performed on blood. DNA of the CDR3: TGTGCCACCAGTGATTTGATAGGGATGGCTTTCTTT. Amino acids: CATSDLIGMAFF.